The source of this T cell receptor beta chain is a study of blood T cell repertoires in COVID-19. The V end lost 0 bases, the J end lost 1 base, and 13 bases lay between the germline ends. Germline V gene lookup returns CDR1 LGHDT and CDR2 YNNKEL (reference sequence). This CDR3 has 17 residues. TCRdb keeps only in-frame clones here, not all; method: immunoSEQ multiplex PCR. The data hold 150,000 to 200,000 clones, with about 86% observed a single time. The sequenced material came from peripheral blood. This rearrangement joins TRBV3-1 (or the pseudogene TRBV3-2) to TRBJ2-1; TRBD2 might be the D (6 bases). The source is a man in his 60s with acute or convalescent COVID-19. The CDR3 coding sequence is TGTGCCAGCAGCCAAGATTCGGCGGGACCTTCCTACAATGAGCAGTTCTTC. It encodes CASSQDSAGPSYNEQFF.